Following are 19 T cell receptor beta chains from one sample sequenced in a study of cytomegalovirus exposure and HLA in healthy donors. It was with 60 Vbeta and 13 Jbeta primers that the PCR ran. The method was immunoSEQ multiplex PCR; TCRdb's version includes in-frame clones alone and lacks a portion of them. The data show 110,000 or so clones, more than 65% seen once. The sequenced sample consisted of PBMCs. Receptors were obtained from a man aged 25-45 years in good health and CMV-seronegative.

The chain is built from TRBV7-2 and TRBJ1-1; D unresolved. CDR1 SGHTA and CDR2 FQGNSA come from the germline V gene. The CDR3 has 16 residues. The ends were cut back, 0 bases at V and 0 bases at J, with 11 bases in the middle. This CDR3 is CASSLAKTVMNTEAFF. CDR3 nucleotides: TGTGCCAGCAGCTTAGCGAAAACAGTCATGAACACTGAAGCTTTCTTT.

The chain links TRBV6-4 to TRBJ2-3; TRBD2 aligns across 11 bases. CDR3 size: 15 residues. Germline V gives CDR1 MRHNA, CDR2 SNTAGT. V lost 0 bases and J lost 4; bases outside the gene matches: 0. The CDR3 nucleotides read TGTGCCAGCAGTGACTCACTAGCGGGAGCAGATACGCAGTATTTT. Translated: CASSDSLAGADTQYF.

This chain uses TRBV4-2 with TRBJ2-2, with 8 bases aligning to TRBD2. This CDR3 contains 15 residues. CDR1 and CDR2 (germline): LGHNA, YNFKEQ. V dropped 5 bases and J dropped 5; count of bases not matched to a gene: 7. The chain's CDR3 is CASSVRLARTGELFF. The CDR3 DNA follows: TGTGCCAGCAGCGTCCGACTAGCGAGGACCGGGGAGCTGTTTTTT.

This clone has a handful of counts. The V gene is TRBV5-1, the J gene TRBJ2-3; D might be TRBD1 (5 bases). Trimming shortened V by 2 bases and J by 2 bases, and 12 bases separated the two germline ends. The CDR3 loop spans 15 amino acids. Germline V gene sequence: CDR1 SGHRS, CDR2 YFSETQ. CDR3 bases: TGCGCCAGCAGCTTAGGGGCTAGTATCACAGATACGCAGTATTTT. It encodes CASSLGASITDTQYF.

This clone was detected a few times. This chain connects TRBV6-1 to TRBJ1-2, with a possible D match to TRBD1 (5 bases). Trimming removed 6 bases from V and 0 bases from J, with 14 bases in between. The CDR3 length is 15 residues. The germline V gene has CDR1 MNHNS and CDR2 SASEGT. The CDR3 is CASREPGLANYGYTF. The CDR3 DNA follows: TGTGCCAGCAGGGAACCGGGACTAGCTAACTATGGCTACACCTTC.

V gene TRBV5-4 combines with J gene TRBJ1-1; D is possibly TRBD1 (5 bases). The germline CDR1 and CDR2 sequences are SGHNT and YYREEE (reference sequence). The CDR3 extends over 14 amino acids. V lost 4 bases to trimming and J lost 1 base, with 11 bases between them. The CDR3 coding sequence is TGTGCCAGCAGCGAGCAGGGTTGGAACACTGAAGCTTTCTTT. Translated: CASSEQGWNTEAFF.

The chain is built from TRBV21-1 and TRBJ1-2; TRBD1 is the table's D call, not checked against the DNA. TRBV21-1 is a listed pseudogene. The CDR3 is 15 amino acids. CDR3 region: CASSNETDRNYGYTF. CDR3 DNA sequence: TGTGCCAGCAGCAATGAGACGGACAGAAACTATGGCTACACCTTC.

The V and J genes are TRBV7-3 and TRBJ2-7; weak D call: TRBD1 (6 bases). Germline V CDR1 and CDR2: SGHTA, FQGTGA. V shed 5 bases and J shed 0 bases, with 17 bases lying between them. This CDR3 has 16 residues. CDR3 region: CASSLIGGSSSYEQYF. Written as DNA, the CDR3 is TGTGCCAGCAGCCTGATTGGGGGCAGTTCCTCCTACGAGCAGTACTTC.

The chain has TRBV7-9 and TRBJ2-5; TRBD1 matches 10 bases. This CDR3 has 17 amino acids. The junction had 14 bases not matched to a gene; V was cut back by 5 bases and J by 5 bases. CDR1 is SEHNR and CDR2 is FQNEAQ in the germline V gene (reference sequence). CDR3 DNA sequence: TGTGCCAGCAGCCCATCAGGGACAGGGGTACTAGGGGAGACCCAGTACTTC. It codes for CASSPSGTGVLGETQYF. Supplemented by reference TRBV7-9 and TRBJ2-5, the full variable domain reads DTGVSQNPRHKITKRGQNVTFRCDPISEHNRLYWYRQTLGQGPEFLTYFQNEAQLEKSRLLSDRFSAERPKGSFSTLEIQRTEQGDSAMYLCASSPSGTGVLGETQYFGPGTRLLVL.

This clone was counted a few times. The CDR3 DNA reads TGTGCCACCAGCAGAGATGCCGGGACAGGCTACGAGCAGTACTTC. Protein: CATSRDAGTGYEQYF. The chain couples TRBV15 to TRBJ2-7, with TRBD1 matching 8 bases. V was pared by 0 bases and J by 3 bases, with 4 bases of the junction left unmatched. The CDR3 has 15 amino acids. Germline V lookup: CDR1 LNHNV, CDR2 YYDKDF (reference sequence). Complete variable domain (other parts from reference TRBV15 and TRBJ2-7): DAMVIQNPRYQVTQFGKPVTLSCSQTLNHNVMYWYQQKSSQAPKLLFHYYDKDFNNEADTPDNFQSRRPNTSFCFLDIRSPGLGDTAMYLCATSRDAGTGYEQYFGPGTRLTVT.

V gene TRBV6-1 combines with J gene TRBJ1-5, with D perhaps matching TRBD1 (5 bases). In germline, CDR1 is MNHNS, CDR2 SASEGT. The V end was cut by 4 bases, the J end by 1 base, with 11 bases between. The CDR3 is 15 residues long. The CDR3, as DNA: TGTGCCAGCAGTGGCCAGGGTAGAAGCAATCAGCCCCAGCATTTT. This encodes CASSGQGRSNQPQHF.

Here the CDR3 DNA reads TGCAGCGTTGATTGGACAGTTTACCAAGAGACCCAGTACTTC. This translates into CSVDWTVYQETQYF. The chain employs TRBV29-1 and TRBJ2-5, with D possibly being TRBD1 (6 bases). Germline lookup yields CDR1 SQVTM and CDR2 ANQGSEA. The V end lost 3 bases, the J end lost 0 bases, and 11 bases lay between the germline ends. The CDR3 runs 14 residues.

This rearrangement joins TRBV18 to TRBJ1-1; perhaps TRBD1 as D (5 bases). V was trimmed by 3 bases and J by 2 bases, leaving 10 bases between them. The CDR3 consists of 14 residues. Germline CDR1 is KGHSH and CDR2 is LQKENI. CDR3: CASSPGRTNTEAFF. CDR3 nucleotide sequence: TGTGCCAGCTCACCCGGCAGGACAAACACTGAAGCTTTCTTT.

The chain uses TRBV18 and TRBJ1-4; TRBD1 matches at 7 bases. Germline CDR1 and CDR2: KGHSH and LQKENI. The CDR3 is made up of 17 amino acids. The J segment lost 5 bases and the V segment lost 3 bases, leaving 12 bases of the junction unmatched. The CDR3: CASSPNSGTARNEKLFF. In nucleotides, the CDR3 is TGTGCCAGCTCACCTAACTCCGGGACAGCTAGAAATGAAAAACTGTTTTTT.

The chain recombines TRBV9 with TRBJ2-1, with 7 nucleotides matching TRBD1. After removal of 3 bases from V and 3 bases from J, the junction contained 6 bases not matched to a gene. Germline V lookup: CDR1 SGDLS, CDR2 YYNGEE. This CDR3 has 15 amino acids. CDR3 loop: CASSASTGIYNEQFF. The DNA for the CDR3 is TGTGCCAGCAGCGCCTCGACAGGGATCTACAATGAGCAGTTCTTC.

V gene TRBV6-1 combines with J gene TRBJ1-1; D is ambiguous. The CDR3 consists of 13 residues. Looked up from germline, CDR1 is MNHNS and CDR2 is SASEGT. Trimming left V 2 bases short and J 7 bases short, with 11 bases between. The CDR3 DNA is TGTGCCAGCAGTGAACGTGTGGCAAGTGAAGCTTTCTTT. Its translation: CASSERVASEAFF.

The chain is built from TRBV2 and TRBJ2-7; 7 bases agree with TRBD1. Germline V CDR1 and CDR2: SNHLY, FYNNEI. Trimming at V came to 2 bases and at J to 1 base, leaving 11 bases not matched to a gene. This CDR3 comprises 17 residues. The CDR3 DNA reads TGTGCCAGCAGTGAAATTGGTTTTCAGGGGGTTTCCTACGAGCAGTACTTC. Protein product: CASSEIGFQGVSYEQYF. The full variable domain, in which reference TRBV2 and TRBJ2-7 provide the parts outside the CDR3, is EPEVTQTPSHQVTQMGQEVILRCVPISNHLYFYWYRQILGQKVEFLVSFYNNEISEKSEIFDDQFSVERPDGSNFTLKIRSTKLEDSAMYFCASSEIGFQGVSYEQYFGPGTRLTVT.

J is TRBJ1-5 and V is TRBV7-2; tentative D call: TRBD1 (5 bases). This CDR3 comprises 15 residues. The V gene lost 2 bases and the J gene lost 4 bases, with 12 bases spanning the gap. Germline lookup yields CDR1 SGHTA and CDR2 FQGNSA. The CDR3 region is CASSLTLQGNQPQHF. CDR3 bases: TGTGCCAGCAGCTTAACGTTGCAGGGTAATCAGCCCCAGCATTTT.

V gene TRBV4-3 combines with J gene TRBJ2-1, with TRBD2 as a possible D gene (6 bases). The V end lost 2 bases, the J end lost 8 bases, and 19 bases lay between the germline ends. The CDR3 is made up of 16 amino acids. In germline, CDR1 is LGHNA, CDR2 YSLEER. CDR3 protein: CASSQKGGKDTDEQFF. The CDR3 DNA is TGCGCCAGCAGCCAAAAGGGCGGGAAGGATACAGATGAGCAGTTCTTC.